This T cell receptor beta chain derives from a study of tumor-infiltrating lymphocytes in primary liver carcinoma. Turning to the study itself: Both sexes were represented among patients, who were 30 to 69 years old. Sample counts of productive TCRbeta reads spanned roughly 3.5 to 7.13 million; these counts were similar across tissue types.

Alongside blood RNA obtained from unsorted whole blood, germline DNA was also extracted. Before surgery, roughly 4 milliliters of EDTA blood were taken. Study outcomes and limitations: In tumor-adjacent and tumor-blood pairs, overlap was lower than in tumor region pairs.

This CDR3 region has 13 residues. As regards this clonotype: The antigen remains undetermined. One end of the junction fails to match germline, which may point to a read error.

cDNA specific to TCR beta was made from approximately 0.55 ug of total RNA, with a constant-region primer employed for priming. The TCR beta library was amplified through three nested multiplex PCR rounds in a modified ARM-PCR procedure. The study ran its first two PCR rounds for approximately 10 cycles each, using TRBV1-TRBV30 forward primers and a C-beta reverse primer. MiXCR, run by TCRdb on the multiplex PCR reads, gives a single entry per CDR3 protein. The sample contains 200,000 or so distinct CDR3 sequences, 65% of which appear only once. The material sequenced was peripheral blood. The source is an older woman with primary liver carcinoma and hepatitis B virus infection. The chain uses TRBV12-3 or TRBV12-4 and TRBJ1-5, with D uncertain. The CDR3 region is CVSTRSSNQPQHF. CDR3 coding DNA: TGTGTCAGCACCAGGTCAAGCAATCAGCCCCAGCATTTT.